A single sample gave rise to the 25 T cell receptor beta chains below, sequenced in a study of beta chain features in type 1 diabetes. Sequencing targeted expressed TCRB transcripts, as all isolated RNA had been reverse transcribed. Repertoires were generated with immunoSEQ multiplex PCR, while TCRdb's copy carries only in-frame clones and drops some. This sample carries about 900,000 clones, about a sixth of them seen once, and the ten largest clones take around 0.02%. The specimen sequenced was naive CD4+ T cells from blood. These TCRs come from a woman under 30 in good health.

This clone was counted between two and nine times. This chain uses TRBV7-9 with TRBJ1-4; D is uncertain. There are 15 residues in the CDR3. Germline lookup yields CDR1 SEHNR and CDR2 FQNEAQ (reference sequence). The V end was cut by 4 bases, the J end by 11 bases, with 20 bases between. CDR3 region: CASSSVGRSMMKLFF. CDR3 bases: TGTGCCAGCAGCTCCGTTGGGCGGTCGATGATGAAACTGTTTTTT.

In its sample, this clone was seen a few times. The genes are TRBV10-3 and TRBJ2-7; TRBD1 is a possible D gene (5 bases). CDR1 ENHRY and CDR2 SYGVKD come from the germline V gene. The CDR3 is 15 residues long. V was pared by 6 bases and J by 6 bases, with 21 bases between. The CDR3 DNA is TGTGCCATCAGGACCCTTCAGGGTCAGTATGGCGAGCAGTACTTC. It is translated as CAIRTLQGQYGEQYF.

This clone came up a few times. The chain couples TRBV14 to TRBJ2-2; D call uncertain. In germline, CDR1 is SGHDN, CDR2 FVKESK. The CDR3 sequence is 14 residues long. V dropped 4 bases and J dropped 1 base, with 7 bases sitting between them. The CDR3 DNA is TGTGCCAGCAGCCCTGTCGTGAACACCGGGGAGCTGTTTTTT. Protein: CASSPVVNTGELFF.

This clone appeared a few times. The rearrangement uses TRBV7-2 and TRBJ2-7; the match to TRBD1 covers 8 bases. Germline-derived CDR1 and CDR2 are SGHTA and FQGNSA. There are 14 residues in the CDR3. V shed 4 bases, J shed 4 bases, and the junction held 6 bases outside the gene matches. The DNA for the CDR3 is TGTGCCAGCAGCTATAGGACAGGGACTTACGAGCAGTACTTC. Translating gives CASSYRTGTYEQYF. The full variable domain, rest sourced from reference TRBV7-2 and TRBJ2-7, is GAGVSQSPSNKVTEKGKDVELRCDPISGHTALYWYRQSLGQGLEFLIYFQGNSAPDKSGLPSDRFSAERTGGSVSTLTIQRTQQEDSAVYLCASSYRTGTYEQYFGPGTRLTVT.

The V and J genes are TRBV19 and TRBJ1-1, with no clear D. The CDR3 is 14 amino acids. Trimming cost V 4 bases and J 2 bases, with 11 bases left between them. Germline lookup yields CDR1 LNHDA and CDR2 SQIVND (reference sequence). DNA of the CDR3: TGTGCCAGTAGTACTAGGACGGGCAACACTGAAGCTTTCTTT. It is translated as CASSTRTGNTEAFF.

A few counts support this clone. The chain links TRBV28 to TRBJ2-3, with a tentative D call TRBD2 (6 bases). V dropped 6 bases and J dropped 2 bases, with 15 bases sitting between them. Germline-derived CDR1 and CDR2 are MDHEN and SYDVKM. The CDR3 is 15 amino acids. The CDR3 DNA is TGTGCCAGCAGCAGACGACTAGTACCCACAGATACGCAGTATTTT. Encoded protein: CASSRRLVPTDTQYF.

V and J are TRBV7-9 and TRBJ2-2; D might be TRBD1 (6 bases). The CDR3 sequence is 17 residues long. V lost 1 base to trimming and J lost 6 bases, with 18 bases between them. Germline values: CDR1 SEHNR, CDR2 FQNEAQ (reference sequence). The CDR3 here is CASSLGSLQGPAGELFF. The CDR3 nucleotides are TGTGCCAGCAGCTTAGGATCGCTACAGGGACCCGCCGGGGAGCTGTTTTTT.

The genes are TRBV25-1 and TRBJ2-3, with D possibly being TRBD2 (5 bases). Trimming cost V 2 bases and J 3 bases, with 12 bases left between them. Germline CDR1 is MGHDK and CDR2 is SYGVNS. CDR3 length: 15 residues. CDR3 in amino acids: CASSETPSGTDTQYF. The CDR3 DNA follows: TGTGCCAGCAGTGAAACCCCCTCGGGGACAGATACGCAGTATTTT.

CDR3 residues: CASSLGGLAGVHGELFF. The DNA for the CDR3 is TGTGCCAGCAGCTTAGGGGGACTAGCGGGAGTGCACGGGGAGCTGTTTTTT. The rearrangement uses TRBV7-3 and TRBJ2-2; 14 bases are a match to TRBD2. The CDR3 contains 17 residues. With 2 bases clipped from V and 7 bases from J, the junction kept 6 bases outside the gene matches. Germline-derived CDR1 and CDR2 are SGHTA and FQGTGA.

The CDR3 DNA sequence: TGCGCCAGCAGCTCGCTACTAGCGGGAGGGTTAGCAGATACGCAGTATTTT. Protein: CASSSLLAGGLADTQYF. The V gene is TRBV5-1, the J gene TRBJ2-3; 13 bases align to TRBD2. CDR3 size: 17 residues. V was pared by 3 bases and J by 4 bases, with 8 bases of the junction left unmatched. In germline, CDR1 is SGHRS, CDR2 YFSETQ. Full variable domain (missing parts from reference TRBV5-1 and TRBJ2-3): KAGVTQTPRYLIKTRGQQVTLSCSPISGHRSVSWYQQTPGQGLQFLFEYFSETQRNKGNFPGRFSGRQFSNSRSEMNVSTLELGDSALYLCASSSLLAGGLADTQYFGPGTRLTVL.

This chain joins TRBV5-1 and TRBJ2-3; no clear D. The germline V and J ends were trimmed by 0 bases and 0 bases, with 8 bases remaining between them. The CDR3 loop spans 15 amino acids. The germline gives CDR1 SGHRS, CDR2 YFSETQ. The CDR3 DNA follows: TGCGCCAGCAGCTTGGCCGTGCGGAGCACAGATACGCAGTATTTT. This translates into CASSLAVRSTDTQYF.

V and J are TRBV19 and TRBJ1-3; D gene uncertain. The CDR3 is 14 residues long. V was cut by 3 bases and J by 0 bases, with 6 bases left in between. Germline V CDR1 and CDR2: LNHDA, SQIVND (reference sequence). CDR3 sequence: CASSIGLSGNTIYF. CDR3 nucleotide sequence: TGTGCCAGTAGTATCGGCCTCTCTGGAAACACCATATATTTT. Full variable domain (missing parts from reference TRBV19 and TRBJ1-3): DGGITQSPKYLFRKEGQNVTLSCEQNLNHDAMYWYRQDPGQGLRLIYYSQIVNDFQKGDIAEGYSVSREKKESFPLTVTSAQKNPTAFYLCASSIGLSGNTIYFGEGSWLTVV.

The J gene is TRBJ2-1, the V gene TRBV5-6; 7 nucleotides match TRBD2. In germline, CDR1 is SGHDT, CDR2 YYEEEE. The CDR3 extends over 13 amino acids. V lost 7 bases and J lost 5; bases outside the gene matches: 6. Here the CDR3 DNA reads TGTGCCAGCCGGGGGGTACCCAACAATGAGCAGTTCTTC. Translated, it gives CASRGVPNNEQFF.

V is TRBV27 and J is TRBJ2-4, with 7 bases matching TRBD2. This CDR3 has 14 residues. The germline gives CDR1 MNHEY, CDR2 SMNVEV (reference sequence). V was clipped by 5 bases and J by 6 bases; unmatched bases: 7. The CDR3 DNA reads as TGTGCCAGCAGTAGCGGGGTGTTCGGAAACATTCAGTACTTC. Its translation: CASSSGVFGNIQYF.

This clone was detected only a few times. The rearrangement joins TRBV19 to TRBJ2-2; 7 bases are shared with TRBD2. The CDR3 covers 12 residues. CDR1 and CDR2 from the germline V gene are LNHDA and SQIVND (reference sequence). The V and J ends lost 1 base and 13 bases, in that order; junction bases with no gene match: 3. This chain's CDR3 is CASSIASSGLFF. The CDR3 DNA follows: TGTGCCAGTAGTATAGCTTCTAGCGGGCTGTTTTTT.

The table lists this clone with a few counts. The J gene is TRBJ2-4, the V gene TRBV27; 11 positions match TRBD2. This CDR3 has 16 amino acids. V was pared by 4 bases and J by 1 base, with 3 bases of the junction left unmatched. Germline V gives CDR1 MNHEY, CDR2 SMNVEV (reference sequence). CDR3 residues: CASSSLAGGAKNIQYF. The CDR3 DNA reads as TGTGCCAGCAGTTCGTTAGCGGGAGGGGCCAAAAACATTCAGTACTTC.

Only a few counts were recorded for this clone. The rearrangement links TRBV7-3 to TRBJ2-7; D unclear. Germline V CDR1 and CDR2: SGHTA, FQGTGA. The CDR3 has 14 residues. V was clipped by 4 bases and J by 0 bases, with 10 bases between them. CDR3 coding DNA: TGTGCCAGCAGCTGGACCCCTAGCTCCTACGAGCAGTACTTC. This codes for CASSWTPSSYEQYF.

The rearrangement joins TRBV9 to TRBJ1-3, with D uncertain. Germline CDR1 reads SGDLS; CDR2 reads YYNGEE. The CDR3 is made up of 14 amino acids. V was cut by 3 bases and J by 1 base, with 8 bases left in between. CDR3 in DNA: TGTGCCAGCAGCGATTTTCGGTCTGGAAACACCATATATTTT. This gives the protein CASSDFRSGNTIYF.

The table lists this clone with a few counts. The chain carries TRBV28 and TRBJ2-7; maybe TRBD2 (6 bases). The CDR3 covers 12 residues. The germline gives CDR1 MDHEN, CDR2 SYDVKM. Trimming took 6 bases from V and 5 from J, leaving 11 bases between them. CDR3 nucleotides: TGTGCCAGCAGCTGGGGGGTCCACGAGCAGTACTTC. Residues: CASSWGVHEQYF.

This chain links TRBV7-2 with TRBJ1-4; tentatively, D is TRBD1 (6 bases). This CDR3 is built from 15 residues. V was shortened by 2 bases and J by 7 bases, with 14 bases between the two germline ends. Germline V lookup: CDR1 SGHTA, CDR2 FQGNSA. The CDR3 sequence is CASSLTGMVGEKLFF. As DNA, the CDR3 is TGTGCCAGCAGCTTAACAGGGATGGTGGGTGAAAAACTGTTTTTT.

The chain has TRBV9 and TRBJ2-1; 8 nucleotides align to TRBD2. CDR1 and CDR2 (germline): SGDLS, YYNGEE. V lost 4 bases, J lost 5 bases, and 11 bases stayed unmatched. The CDR3 covers 16 residues. For the CDR3, the DNA is TGTGCCAGCAGCACCCACCCACTCGGGAGGGACAATGAGCAGTTCTTC. It translates to CASSTHPLGRDNEQFF. Drawing the rest from reference TRBV9 and TRBJ2-1, the complete variable domain is DSGVTQTPKHLITATGQRVTLRCSPRSGDLSVYWYQQSLDQGLQFLIQYYNGEERAKGNILERFSAQQFPDLHSELNLSSLELGDSALYFCASSTHPLGRDNEQFFGPGTRLTVL.

This clone was observed a handful of times. This chain uses TRBV7-9 with TRBJ2-1; 9 bases agree with TRBD2. V lost 1 base to trimming and J lost 4 bases; unmatched junction nucleotides: 2. Germline assignment: CDR1 SEHNR and CDR2 FQNEAQ (reference sequence). The CDR3 covers 15 residues. The CDR3 reads CASSLGSGRYNEQFF. As DNA, the CDR3 is TGTGCCAGCAGCTTAGGTAGCGGGAGATACAATGAGCAGTTCTTC.

The table lists this clone with a few counts. This rearrangement joins TRBV2 to TRBJ2-4; D is perhaps TRBD1 or TRBD2 (5 bases each). The germline V and J ends were trimmed by 6 bases and 8 bases, with 26 bases remaining between them. The CDR3 runs to 17 residues. Germline V gene sequence: CDR1 SNHLY, CDR2 FYNNEI. The CDR3 is CASRARLTGTHRDIQYF. Here the CDR3 DNA reads TGTGCCAGCAGGGCGAGATTGACCGGGACCCACCGGGACATTCAGTACTTC.

The V and J genes are TRBV27 and TRBJ2-7, with TRBD1 matching over 7 bases. The germline CDR1 and CDR2 sequences are MNHEY and SMNVEV (reference sequence). The CDR3 runs 14 residues. With V trimmed by 5 bases and J by 2 bases, 6 bases remained unmatched. CDR3 in amino acids: CASSPRDRTYEQYF. CDR3 DNA: TGTGCCAGCAGTCCCCGGGACAGAACCTACGAGCAGTACTTC.

This clone was counted between two and nine times. The CDR3 nucleotides are TGTGCCAGTAGTAGGGAATTCGCCTACGAGCAGTACTTC. It is translated as CASSREFAYEQYF. This chain connects TRBV19 to TRBJ2-7; D uncertain. The germline V gene encodes CDR1 LNHDA and CDR2 SQIVND (reference sequence). The CDR3 is 13 amino acids. Trimming removed 4 bases at V and 2 bases at J, with 9 bases between. The full variable domain, in which reference TRBV19 and TRBJ2-7 provide the parts outside the CDR3, is DGGITQSPKYLFRKEGQNVTLSCEQNLNHDAMYWYRQDPGQGLRLIYYSQIVNDFQKGDIAEGYSVSREKKESFPLTVTSAQKNPTAFYLCASSREFAYEQYFGPGTRLTVT.